This is a list of T cell receptor beta chains from one sample in a study of blood T cell repertoires in COVID-19. Generated by immunoSEQ multiplex PCR, the TCRdb table keeps only in-frame clones and is missing some. The table records 84,000 or so clones, 70% to 80% of them present only once. The sample consisted of peripheral blood. These receptor sequences come from a human donor in a cohort sampled during active COVID-19. The CDR3 runs from the conserved cysteine through the conserved F or W. The order of the fields is J gene, D gene, clone size, V gene, CDR3 protein, CDR3 DNA. D genes are given only for firm matches. Clone size appears in some rows only: once, few, many, or a class for an expanded clone.

TRBJ2-5 NA NA TRBV2 CASSVLRGAQETQYF TGTGCCAGCAGTGTTCTCAGGGGCGCACAAGAGACCCAGTACTTC
TRBJ2-2 TRBD2 NA TRBV9 CASTGTSGSRGELFF TGTGCCAGCACCGGGACTAGCGGGAGTCGCGGGGAGCTGTTTTTT
TRBJ2-5 TRBD2 NA TRBV24-1 CATSDSGRGGVETQYF TGTGCCACCAGTGATTCCGGGAGGGGAGGAGTGGAGACCCAGTACTTC
TRBJ2-7 NA NA TRBV7-2 CASSPTGRQAGEQYF TGTGCCAGCAGCCCGACAGGTCGCCAAGCTGGCGAGCAGTACTTC
TRBJ2-4 TRBD2 NA TRBV27 CASRLLAGVFGAKNIQYF TGTGCCAGCAGGCTCCTAGCGGGAGTGTTTGGCGCCAAAAACATTCAGTACTTC
TRBJ2-7 NA NA TRBV2 CASSHFEGQKYEQYF TGTGCCAGCAGTCACTTCGAGGGACAAAAATACGAGCAGTACTTC
TRBJ2-2 TRBD1 NA TRBV7-9 CASSYIQGTGELFF TGTGCCAGCAGTTATATACAGGGGACCGGGGAGCTGTTTTTT
TRBJ2-5 TRBD2 NA TRBV6-2/TRBV6-3 CASSWGGLAEETQYF TGTGCCAGCAGTTGGGGGGGACTAGCAGAAGAGACCCAGTACTTC
TRBJ2-2 TRBD2 NA TRBV11-3 CASSLDGGDFHSGDTGELFF TGTGCCAGCAGCTTAGATGGGGGGGACTTCCACAGCGGGGACACCGGGGAGCTGTTTTTT
TRBJ2-7 TRBD1 NA TRBV7-9 CASSFTGVAEQYF TGTGCCAGCAGCTTTACAGGGGTAGCCGAGCAGTACTTC
TRBJ2-1 TRBD2 NA TRBV9 CASSVGGLAGGYNEQFF TGTGCCAGCAGCGTAGGGGGGCTAGCGGGTGGCTACAATGAGCAGTTCTTC
TRBJ2-7 TRBD2 NA TRBV6-5 CASSRLAGQTEQYF TGTGCCAGCAGCAGACTAGCGGGCCAGACTGAGCAGTACTTC
TRBJ2-7 TRBD2 NA TRBV4-3 CASSQDRLAGDEQYF TGCGCCAGCAGCCAAGATCGGCTAGCGGGCGACGAGCAGTACTTC
TRBJ2-1 TRBD1 NA TRBV4-3 CASSQGQGVYNEQFF TGCGCCAGCAGCCAAGGACAGGGGGTTTACAATGAGCAGTTCTTC
TRBJ2-7 TRBD1 NA TRBV7-2 CASSPNPGQGLSREQYF TGTGCCAGCAGCCCGAATCCGGGACAGGGTTTAAGCCGCGAGCAGTACTTC
TRBJ1-6 NA NA TRBV7-9 CASGGQPNSPLHF TGTGCCAGCGGGGGACAACCAAATTCACCCCTCCACTTT
TRBJ2-7 NA NA TRBV6-5 CASRRTVSYEQYF TGTGCCAGCAGGAGAACAGTTTCCTACGAGCAGTACTTC
TRBJ2-7 TRBD2 NA TRBV28 CATLERGAGEYEQYF TGTGCCACCCTAGAGCGGGGGGCCGGTGAGTACGAGCAGTACTTC
TRBJ2-7 TRBD2 NA TRBV18 CASSPPGGSSYEQYF TGTGCCAGCTCACCACCGGGAGGGAGCAGCTACGAGCAGTACTTC
TRBJ2-1 TRBD2 once TRBV27 CASSRTSYNEQFF TGTGCCAGCAGTCGGACTAGCTACAATGAGCAGTTCTTC
TRBJ2-1 TRBD2 many TRBV10-1 CASTLSGSSYNEQFF TGCGCCAGCACTTTAAGCGGGAGCTCCTACAATGAGCAGTTCTTC
TRBJ2-3 TRBD2 NA TRBV7-2 CASSLQGLAGDTQYF TGTGCCAGCAGCTTACAGGGACTAGCGGGGGATACGCAGTATTTT
TRBJ1-5 NA NA TRBV28 CASSEMISNQPQHF TGTGCCAGCAGTGAGATGATTAGCAATCAGCCCCAGCATTTT
TRBJ1-1 NA NA TRBV19 CASSVQGDTEAFF TGTGCCAGTAGTGTACAGGGAGATACTGAAGCTTTCTTT
TRBJ1-5 NA NA TRBV19 CASRSFLEGGNQPQHF TGTGCCAGTCGCTCTTTCTTGGAAGGAGGCAATCAGCCCCAGCATTTT
TRBJ1-1 NA NA TRBV6-5 CASTNAGSMNTEAFF TGTGCCAGCACTAACGCCGGTTCCATGAACACTGAAGCTTTCTTT
TRBJ1-2 NA NA TRBV7-2 CASSPTLGGRGYTF TGTGCCAGCAGCCCAACTCTGGGGGGACGGGGCTACACCTTC
TRBJ2-5 NA NA TRBV12-3/TRBV12-4 CASRATRQETQYF TGTGCCAGCCGAGCCACGCGTCAAGAGACCCAGTACTTC
TRBJ2-1 NA NA TRBV2 CASSEDLAGEQFF TGTGCCAGCAGTGAAGATCTAGCTGGTGAGCAGTTCTTC
TRBJ1-2 TRBD1 NA TRBV28 CASSGTGGPHYGYTF TGTGCCAGCAGTGGGACAGGGGGCCCACACTATGGCTACACCTTC
TRBJ1-4 NA NA TRBV2 CASMKDSDEKLFF TGTGCCAGCATGAAGGACTCTGATGAAAAACTGTTTTTT
TRBJ1-1 TRBD1 NA TRBV5-4 CASSSTGGGWGTEAFF TGTGCCAGCAGCTCAACAGGGGGAGGTTGGGGGACTGAAGCTTTCTTT
TRBJ1-4 NA NA TRBV12-3/TRBV12-4 CASSLAGTEKLFF TGTGCCAGCAGTTTGGCGGGGACTGAAAAACTGTTTTTT
TRBJ1-3 NA NA TRBV3-1/TRBV3-2 CASSPRGRGNSGNTIYF TGTGCCAGCAGCCCACGGGGTAGGGGGAACTCTGGAAACACCATATATTTT
TRBJ1-1 TRBD1 NA TRBV19 CAVRRTGGLNTEAFF TGTGCGGTGAGACGGACAGGGGGGCTGAACACTGAAGCTTTCTTT
TRBJ1-4 TRBD1 NA TRBV19 CASSGTGYEKLFF TGTGCCAGCTCCGGGACAGGATATGAAAAACTGTTTTTT
TRBJ2-3 NA NA TRBV24-1 CATSDFGLSSTDTQYF TGTGCCACCAGTGATTTTGGGCTTTCTAGCACAGATACGCAGTATTTT
TRBJ2-1 TRBD1 NA TRBV27 CASSLFGWDRVYLDEQFF TGTGCCAGCAGTTTATTTGGCTGGGACAGGGTCTATTTGGATGAGCAGTTCTTC
TRBJ2-5 TRBD2 few TRBV11-1 CASSYSGGQETQYF TGTGCCAGCAGCTACTCGGGGGGCCAAGAGACCCAGTACTTC
TRBJ2-5 TRBD1 NA TRBV7-3 CASSPRTGLDETQYF TGTGCCAGCAGCCCGCGGACAGGGTTGGACGAGACCCAGTACTTC
TRBJ1-5 TRBD1 many TRBV27 CASSPQGLGNQPQHF TGTGCCAGCAGTCCACAGGGGCTGGGCAATCAGCCCCAGCATTTT
TRBJ1-5 NA NA TRBV28 CASSLPPPSQPQHF TGTGCCAGCAGTTTGCCCCCCCCCAGTCAGCCCCAGCATTTT
TRBJ1-1 TRBD1 NA TRBV6-2/TRBV6-3 CASSYLGQGVNTEAFF TGTGCCAGCAGTTACTTGGGACAGGGAGTGAACACTGAAGCTTTCTTT